The rows below give T cell receptor beta chains drawn from one sample of a study of blood T cell repertoires in COVID-19. Measured with immunoSEQ multiplex PCR; TCRdb has only the in-frame clones, and not every one. The data show roughly 84,000 clones, with roughly 80% seen just once and around 4% held by the top ten. Material for sequencing was peripheral blood. The origin of the receptors is a woman aged 50 to 60 with acute or convalescent COVID-19. The CDR3 runs from the conserved cysteine through the conserved F or W. The D gene is left open where the match is weak. The size entry is marked missing in some rows and otherwise reads once, few, many or a size class.

v_gene	abundance	j_gene	d_gene	CDR3aa	CDR3nt
TRBV18	.	TRBJ1-4	.	CASSPQGNSEKLFF	TGTGCCAGCTCACCACAGGGGAACTCTGAAAAACTGTTTTTT
TRBV28	.	TRBJ1-6	.	CASTSGGAVDNSPLHF	TGTGCCAGCACCTCGGGGGGGGCTGTGGATAATTCACCCCTCCACTTT
TRBV4-3	few	TRBJ1-4	.	CASSPSGLATNEKLFF	TGCGCCAGCAGCCCCTCTGGGCTCGCAACTAATGAAAAACTGTTTTTT
TRBV7-8	.	TRBJ2-5	TRBD2	CASSVGGGFQETQYF	TGTGCCAGCAGCGTTGGGGGGGGGTTCCAAGAGACCCAGTACTTC
TRBV5-5	.	TRBJ1-2	TRBD1	CASSPRTGGGGYTF	TGTGCCAGCAGCCCACGGACAGGGGGCGGCGGCTACACCTTC
TRBV7-8	.	TRBJ2-1	TRBD2	CASSLEPSGGNEQFF	TGTGCCAGCAGCTTAGAGCCTAGCGGGGGTAATGAGCAGTTCTTC
TRBV6-6	.	TRBJ2-7	TRBD2	CASSYSTSGGPGEQYF	TGTGCCAGCAGTTACTCTACTAGCGGGGGCCCCGGGGAGCAGTACTTC
TRBV5-1	.	TRBJ1-2	TRBD1	CASSRSGTGYGYTF	TGCGCCAGCAGCAGGTCCGGGACAGGGTATGGCTACACCTTC
TRBV7-6	.	TRBJ2-5	TRBD2	CASSPTTSGGWETQYF	TGTGCCAGCAGCCCAACGACTAGCGGGGGCTGGGAGACCCAGTACTTC
TRBV23-1	.	TRBJ2-7	.	CASTLRTGEDEQYF	TGCGCCAGCACCCTGCGAACAGGGGAGGACGAGCAGTACTTC
TRBV19	.	TRBJ1-2	.	CASSKAGDRSGGYTF	TGTGCCAGTAGTAAAGCAGGGGACCGGAGCGGTGGCTACACCTTC
TRBV2	.	TRBJ1-3	.	CASSETRGLGNTIYF	TGTGCCAGCAGTGAAACCAGGGGCCTTGGAAACACCATATATTTT
TRBV12-3/TRBV12-4	few	TRBJ1-3	TRBD1	CASSGTGRNTIYF	TGTGCCAGCAGCGGGACAGGGCGGAACACCATATATTTT
TRBV29-1	.	TRBJ2-6	.	CSVVGSIGANVLTF	TGCAGCGTTGTGGGTAGCATAGGTGCCAACGTCCTGACTTTC
TRBV3-1/TRBV3-2	once	TRBJ2-1	.	CASSPGVLYNEQFF	TGTGCCAGCAGCCCGGGGGTTCTCTACAATGAGCAGTTCTTC
TRBV13	.	TRBJ2-7	.	CASSLRDSFYEQYF	TGTGCCAGCAGCTTAAGAGACAGCTTCTACGAGCAGTACTTC
TRBV28	.	TRBJ1-1	.	CASSFFRQNTEAFF	TGTGCCAGCAGTTTTTTCAGACAGAACACTGAAGCTTTCTTT
TRBV7-2	once	TRBJ1-1	.	CASSTVQGTEAFF	TGTGCCAGCAGCACCGTTCAGGGCACTGAAGCTTTCTTT
TRBV18	.	TRBJ1-2	TRBD1	CASSPDRVNGYTF	TGTGCCAGCTCACCGGACAGGGTAAATGGCTACACCTTC